This T cell receptor (beta chain) was sequenced in a study of OX40 agonist ivuxolimab in advanced cancers. As for the study in general: Checkpoint inhibitors had been given previously to approximately 40% of patients.

The CDR3 sequence is 15 residues long. The germline gives CDR1 MDHEN, CDR2 SYDVKM. V was trimmed by 7 bases and J by 0 bases, leaving 16 bases between them. Sequencing used immunoSEQ multiplex PCR; TCRdb keeps in-frame clones, though not all of them. The sample lists around 76,000 clones, roughly 90% occurring once. The chain recombines TRBV28 with TRBJ2-7; TRBD2 is a possible D gene (5 bases). The sample here was CD4+ or CD8+ T cells sorted from blood, taken in a trial of the OX40 agonist ivuxolimab. The clonotype comes from an adult with an advanced solid tumor such as melanoma, head and neck, liver or kidney cancer. The CDR3 DNA is TGTGCCAGCACCCTGACGGGGATGGGCTCCTACGAGCAGTACTTC. This translates into CASTLTGMGSYEQYF.